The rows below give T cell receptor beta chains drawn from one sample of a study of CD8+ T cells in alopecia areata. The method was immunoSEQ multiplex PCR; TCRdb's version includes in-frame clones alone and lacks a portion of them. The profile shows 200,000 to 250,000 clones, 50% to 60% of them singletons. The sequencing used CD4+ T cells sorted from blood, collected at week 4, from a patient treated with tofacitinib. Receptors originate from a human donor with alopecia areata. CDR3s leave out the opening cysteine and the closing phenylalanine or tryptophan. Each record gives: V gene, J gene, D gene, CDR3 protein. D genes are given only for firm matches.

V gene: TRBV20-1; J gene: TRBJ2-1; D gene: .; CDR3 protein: SAPEYGEQF
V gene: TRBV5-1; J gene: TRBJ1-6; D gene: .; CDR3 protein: ASTPYTGGNSPLH
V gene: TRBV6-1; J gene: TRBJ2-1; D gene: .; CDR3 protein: ASVVAYNEQF
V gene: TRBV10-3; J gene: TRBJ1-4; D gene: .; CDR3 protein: AISESRTNEKLF
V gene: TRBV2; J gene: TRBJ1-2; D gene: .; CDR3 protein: ASSEGTYGYT
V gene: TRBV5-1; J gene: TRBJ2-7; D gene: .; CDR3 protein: ASSLGSINEQY
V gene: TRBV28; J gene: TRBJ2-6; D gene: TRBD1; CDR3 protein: ASSFGQGGTIRANVLT
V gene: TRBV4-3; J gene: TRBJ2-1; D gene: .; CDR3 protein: ASSQDTGIPRGEQF
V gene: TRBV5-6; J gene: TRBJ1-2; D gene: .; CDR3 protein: ASSLQGRNT
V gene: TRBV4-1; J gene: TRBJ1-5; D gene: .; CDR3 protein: ASSQGILSNQPQH
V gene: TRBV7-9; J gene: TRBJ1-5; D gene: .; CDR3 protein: ASSTANQPQH
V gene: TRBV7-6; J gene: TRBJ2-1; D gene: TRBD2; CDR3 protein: ASSFDGTSGDSSYNEQF
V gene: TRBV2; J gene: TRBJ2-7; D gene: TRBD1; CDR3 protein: ASSVSDRGREQY
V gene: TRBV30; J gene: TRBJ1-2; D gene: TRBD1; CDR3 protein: AWRGTGKTHGYT
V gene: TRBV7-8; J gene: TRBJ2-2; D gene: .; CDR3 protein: ASSPQQGYTGELF
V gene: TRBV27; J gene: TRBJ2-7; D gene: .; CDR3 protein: ASGRTGFPLEQY
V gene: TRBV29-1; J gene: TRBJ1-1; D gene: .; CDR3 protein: SVEDDNRNTEAF
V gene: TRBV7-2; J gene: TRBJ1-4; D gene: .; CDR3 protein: ASSFGRAKEKLF
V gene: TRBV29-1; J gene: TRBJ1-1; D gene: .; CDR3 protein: SVYIGTEAF
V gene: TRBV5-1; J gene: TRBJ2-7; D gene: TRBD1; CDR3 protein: ASSSRDRVSYEQY
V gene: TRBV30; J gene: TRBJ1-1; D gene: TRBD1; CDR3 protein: AWSGSGTGILGTEAF
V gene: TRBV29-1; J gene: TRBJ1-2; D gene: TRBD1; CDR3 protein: SGRQGEGYT
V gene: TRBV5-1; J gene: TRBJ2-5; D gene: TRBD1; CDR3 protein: ASNPGQEETQY
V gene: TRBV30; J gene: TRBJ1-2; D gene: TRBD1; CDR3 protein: ASKQGNYGYT
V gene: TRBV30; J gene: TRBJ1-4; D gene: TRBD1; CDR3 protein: AWSVQRGPGEKLF
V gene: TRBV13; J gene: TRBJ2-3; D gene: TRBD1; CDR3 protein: ASSRGQGDTQY
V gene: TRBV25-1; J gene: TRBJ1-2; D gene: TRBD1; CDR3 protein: ASSARDRVGGYT
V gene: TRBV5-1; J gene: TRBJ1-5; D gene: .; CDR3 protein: ASSEAVGDQPQH
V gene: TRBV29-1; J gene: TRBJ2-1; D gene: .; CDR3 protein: SVNAGDRLLSNEQF
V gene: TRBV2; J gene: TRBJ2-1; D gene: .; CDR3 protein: ASLERSYNEQF
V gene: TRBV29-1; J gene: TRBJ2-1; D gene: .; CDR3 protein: SGKGQTGEQF
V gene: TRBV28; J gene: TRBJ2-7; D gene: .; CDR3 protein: ASATAGYEQY
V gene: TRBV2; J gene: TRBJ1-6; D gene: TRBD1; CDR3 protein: ASRGTGDNSPLH
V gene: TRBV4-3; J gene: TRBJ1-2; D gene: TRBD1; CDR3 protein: ASSKGQGSYGYT
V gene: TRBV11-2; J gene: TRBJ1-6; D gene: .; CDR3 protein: ASSYLNGNNSPLH
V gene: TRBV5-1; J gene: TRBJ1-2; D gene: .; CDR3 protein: ASSLEGQADYGYT
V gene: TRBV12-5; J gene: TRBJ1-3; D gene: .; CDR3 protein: ASRGASGNTIY